This T cell receptor (beta chain) derives from a study of blood T cell repertoires in COVID-19. Study summary: Some COVID-19 samples were acute and others convalescent; all came from the United States, Italy and Spain. T cells, B-cell-depleted T cells, or PBMCs supplied cDNA or gDNA.

The CDR3 is 15 amino acids. Looked up from germline, CDR1 is LNHDA and CDR2 is SQIVND (reference sequence). With 3 bases removed from V and 5 bases from J, the gap between germline ends came to 14 bases. Per the original methods: Nucleated cell number was recorded as an estimate derived from reference gene primer amplification. The protocol was immunoSEQ multiplex PCR, while the TCRdb copy is restricted to in-frame clones and leaves out a portion. The V and J calls and the clone size are those of that table, but D and trimming were determined from the DNA. The sample shows roughly 190,000 clones, about 83% of them seen only once.

The receptor was derived from a man between 45 and 60 years old with active or convalescent COVID-19. V gene TRBV19 combines with J gene TRBJ2-4, with a tentative D call TRBD1 (5 bases). The sample was peripheral blood. The DNA of the CDR3 is TGTGCCAGTAGTATCCGACAGCTAAGCCAAAACATTCAGTACTTC. It translates to CASSIRQLSQNIQYF. Full variable domain (missing parts from reference TRBV19 and TRBJ2-4): DGGITQSPKYLFRKEGQNVTLSCEQNLNHDAMYWYRQDPGQGLRLIYYSQIVNDFQKGDIAEGYSVSREKKESFPLTVTSAQKNPTAFYLCASSIRQLSQNIQYFGAGTRLSVL.